Following are 16 T cell receptor beta chains from one sample sequenced in a study of blood T cell repertoires in COVID-19. Some clones are missing from TCRdb's copy, which holds only in-frame ones; the method was immunoSEQ multiplex PCR. The data show about 160,000 clones, with 85% seen just once and approximately 3% held by the top ten. Sequencing was carried out using peripheral blood. The receptor source for this set is a human donor with acute or convalescent COVID-19. The donor label of this sample is uncertain.

The V call is TRBV5-8, the J call TRBJ1-5, with 11 bases aligning to TRBD1. The length of the CDR3 is 16 residues. Germline values: CDR1 SGHTS, CDR2 YDEGEE. V lost 4 bases to trimming and J lost 1 base; unmatched junction nucleotides: 4. CDR3 sequence (DNA): TGTGCCAGCAGCCCAAGGACAGGGGGCAGCAATCAGCCCCAGCATTTT. The encoded protein is CASSPRTGGSNQPQHF.

The genes are TRBV4-1 and TRBJ2-1, with D possibly matching TRBD2 (6 bases). Deletions cut 6 bases from V and 5 bases from J, with 17 bases between. The CDR3 contains 15 residues. Per the germline V gene, CDR1 is MGHRA and CDR2 is YSYEKL. CDR3 coding DNA: TGCGCCAGCAGATCGGACTATCTGATAAACAATGAGCAGTTCTTC. This sequence encodes CASRSDYLINNEQFF.

The CDR3 sequence is CASRRDRAPGNTIYF. The CDR3 bases are TGTGCCAGCAGAAGGGACAGGGCCCCCGGAAACACCATATATTTT. The chain joins TRBV7-6 to TRBJ1-3; 9 positions agree with TRBD1. The CDR3 has 15 amino acids. In germline, CDR1 is SGHVS, CDR2 FNYEAQ. The V and J ends lost 6 bases and 4 bases, in that order; junction bases with no gene match: 7.

This clone showed up just once. This rearrangement joins TRBV11-3 to TRBJ2-2; 10 bases map to TRBD1. The V gene end was trimmed by 1 base and the J gene end by 4 bases; junction bases not matched to a gene: 0. The germline CDR1 and CDR2 sequences are SGHNT and YENEEA. The CDR3 runs to 15 residues. The CDR3 DNA is TGTGCCAGCAGCTTAGGGACAGGGGGCACCGGGGAGCTGTTTTTT. Amino acids: CASSLGTGGTGELFF.

This sequence joins TRBV11-3 and TRBJ1-1, with 7 bases lining up with TRBD1. Unmatched junction bases numbered 9, after V lost 6 bases and J lost 2 bases. CDR1 and CDR2 from the germline V gene are SGHNT and YENEEA. The CDR3 has 15 amino acids. CDR3 bases: TGTGCCAGCAGGGCAGGGACAGCCAGAAACACTGAAGCTTTCTTT. It translates to CASRAGTARNTEAFF.

The chain uses TRBV4-3 and TRBJ1-2, with a weak D call TRBD1 (5 bases). Trimming cost V 2 bases and J 7 bases, with 14 bases left between them. The CDR3 length is 14 residues. Germline CDR1 is LGHNA and CDR2 is YSLEER. This CDR3 is CASSQSIRASGYTF. CDR3 bases: TGCGCCAGCAGCCAAAGTATCAGGGCGAGTGGCTACACCTTC.

A single count supports this clone. The chain combines TRBV3-1 (or the pseudogene TRBV3-2) with TRBJ1-5; D possibly corresponds to TRBD1 (6 bases). The CDR3 has 15 amino acids. Trimming removed 1 base from V and 1 base from J, with 8 bases in between. The V gene's germline CDR1 is LGHDT and CDR2 YNNKEL (reference sequence). The CDR3 bases are TGTGCCAGCAGCCAAGGGGACAACAGCAATCAGCCCCAGCATTTT. Protein: CASSQGDNSNQPQHF.

The genes are TRBV7-8 and TRBJ1-6; 7 positions match TRBD1. The germline CDR1 and CDR2 sequences are SGHVS and FQNEAQ. This CDR3 comprises 16 residues. Trimming took 4 bases from V and 6 from J; bases not matched to a gene: 9. CDR3 amino acids: CASSSTQGSFNSPLHF. The CDR3 nucleotides read TGTGCCAGCAGCTCAACACAGGGGAGCTTTAATTCACCCCTCCACTTT.

This clone appeared once. The chain has TRBV6-1 and TRBJ1-3; TRBD1 is a possible D gene (6 bases). Germline values: CDR1 MNHNS, CDR2 SASEGT. This CDR3 comprises 17 residues. V was trimmed by 2 bases and J by 0 bases, leaving 14 bases between them. The CDR3: CASSESPGGPSGNTIYF. In DNA, the CDR3 is TGTGCCAGCAGTGAATCTCCCGGGGGGCCCTCTGGAAACACCATATATTTT.

CDR3 sequence reads: CASSLEGGQPQHF. The CDR3 nucleotides read TGTGCCAGCAGCTTAGAAGGCGGCCAGCCCCAGCATTTT. V gene TRBV11-2 combines with J gene TRBJ1-5; D remains ambiguous. Trimming removed 0 bases at V and 7 bases at J, with 7 bases between. This CDR3 has 13 amino acids. Per the germline V gene, CDR1 is SGHAT and CDR2 is FQNNGV.

CDR3 DNA sequence: TGTGCCAGCAGTCCCCGGGTAGCGGGGGCCGGAAAAGAGACCCAGTACTTC. It translates to CASSPRVAGAGKETQYF. The genes are TRBV7-9 and TRBJ2-5; 9 bases line up with TRBD2. Losses at the gene ends were 6 bases for V and 3 bases for J; bases not matched to a gene: 14. CDR3 length: 17 amino acids. Germline V lookup: CDR1 SEHNR, CDR2 FQNEAQ (reference sequence).

The chain uses TRBV5-6 and TRBJ1-1, with a weak D call TRBD1 (5 bases). Trimming stripped 2 bases from V and 10 bases from J, with 12 bases between. The CDR3 runs 12 residues. CDR1 is SGHDT, CDR2 YYEEEE, per germline. CDR3 in amino acids: CASSLKGRGAFF. CDR3 nucleotide sequence: TGTGCCAGCAGCTTAAAGGGTAGGGGAGCTTTCTTT.

The count of this clone is one. The chain has TRBV7-2 and TRBJ1-1; 7 bases map to TRBD1. This CDR3 comprises 15 residues. CDR1 SGHTA and CDR2 FQGNSA come from the germline V gene. The J segment lost 5 bases and the V segment lost 5 bases, leaving 11 bases of the junction unmatched. The CDR3 DNA reads as TGTGCCAGCAGCCCGGACAGGCCGGGTTGGACTGAAGCTTTCTTT. The encoded protein is CASSPDRPGWTEAFF.

The chain joins TRBV12-5 to TRBJ1-3; TRBD1 might be the D (5 bases). CDR1 and CDR2 (germline): LGHNT, FRNRAP. Between the trimmed V and J ends, which lost 7 bases and 2 bases, there was a span of 6 bases. The CDR3 spans 12 residues. The DNA of the CDR3 is TGTGCTAGTGTCAGGGCTGGAAACACCATATATTTT. Translated: CASVRAGNTIYF.

As concerns this clone: A read error may account for a junction end that differs from germline. V is TRBV11-2 and J is TRBJ1-1, with TRBD1 matching 7 bases. CDR3 size: 15 residues. The germline V gene encodes CDR1 SGHAT and CDR2 FQNNGV. The DNA of the CDR3 is TGTGCCAGCAGCTTTCCGGTGACAGGGAAGACTGGAGCTTTCTTT. This gives the protein CASSFPVTGKTGAFF.

This sequence joins TRBV11-3 and TRBJ1-1; D might be TRBD1 (5 bases). V dropped 8 bases and J dropped 4 bases, with 20 bases sitting between them. Germline CDR1 and CDR2: SGHNT and YENEEA. This CDR3 comprises 15 residues. CDR3 sequence: CASGTGYGGGTEAFF. The CDR3 region has the DNA TGTGCCAGCGGGACGGGTTATGGGGGGGGCACTGAAGCTTTCTTT.